Described below is a single T cell receptor (beta chain) sequence and its context. It lacks a known antigen. Base quality data are lacking; no much larger clone is found one base away. The sample belongs to a study of cytomegalovirus exposure and HLA in healthy donors (dated by TCRdb to the late 2010s). Notes on the research overall: According to an earlier analysis of several hundred of the donors, about 190 million T cells yielded 120 million or so unique TCR beta sequences and around 280 Gb of sequence data. An early release covering 550 to 700 HLA-typed donors comprised approximately 290 gigabases of sequencing data and around 80 million unique TCR sequences. Among the roughly 400 genotyped donors, more than 70% belonged to the genetic ancestry cluster associated with self-reported Caucasian donors. The study aimed to test whether cataloging public T cell receptors could reveal signatures of past pathogen exposure. The study used immunosequencing to profile the T cell repertoires of hundreds of subjects and linked those repertoires to cytomegalovirus serostatus. Besides the first cohort of approximately 710 subjects, a separate validation cohort made up of over 95 different subjects was used. High-throughput TCR immunosequencing, statistical association of individual TCRs with disease status, and machine learning were combined to predict cytomegalovirus infection status. To study patterns of TCR occurrence, a later analysis re-analyzed previously published TCR beta repertoires from 650 to 750 donors and added high-resolution HLA genotyping. The later analysis used no new phenotypic data to find candidate immune exposures, relying instead on TCR beta sequences and their occurrence across donors. To decide whether each TCR beta V gene segment behaved as functional or pseudogenic, an earlier analysis of approximately 590 of the donors relied on high-throughput TCR beta sequencing. Donor age, sex, ethnicity and CMV serostatus were collected together with the repertoire data. A later genetic analysis took genome-wide SNP genotypes for about three fifths of the 666 donors and used that subset as a discovery cohort. Every discovery cohort repertoire had been produced on one sequencing platform. Both class I and class II loci were covered by HLA typing, at four-digit resolution. The number of typed donors differed by locus: about 629-640 for A, B, C, DRB1 and DQB1; 522 for DQA1; 606 for DPA1; and around 490 for DPB1. Because of strong linkage in the cohort, a handful of DR-DQ haplotypes were treated as single units for association and clustering. Among a few hundred genotyped donors of the cohort, an average of roughly 240,000 unique TCR beta nucleotide sequences were sequenced per donor, approximately 20% of them non-productive.

The library was obtained by the immunoSEQ multiplex PCR assay. For the multiplex PCR, a mixture combining 60 forward primers for TCR Vbeta segments and 13 reverse primers for TCR Jbeta segments was used. The CDR3 region of rearranged TCR beta genes was amplified from genomic DNA by a multiplex PCR assay. Amplified TCR beta libraries were sequenced as 87-base-pair reads on the Illumina HiSeq System. As for the authors' bioinformatics: A later analysis tallied roughly 78 million unique TCR beta chains across the approximately 670 repertoires, and some 10 million of those chains were shared by two or more donors. Raw reads were error-corrected and collapsed into unique sequences with a nearest-neighbor algorithm that merged closely related sequences to remove PCR and sequencing errors. V, D and J gene segments were assigned by aligning CDR3 sequences to IMGT reference sequences. Each retained sequence needed at least a six-nucleotide match to both a V gene segment and a J gene segment. Rearrangements were called productive when the CDR3 lacked stop codons and stayed in frame with V and J; all others were non-productive. Following IMGT convention, CDR3 was defined as the stretch from the second conserved V-encoded cysteine to the conserved J-encoded phenylalanine. In an earlier analysis of roughly 580 of the donors, sequences lacking an unambiguous match to a single V gene segment were excluded. An earlier analysis of 587 of the donors called V segments functional above 56.7% productive rearrangements and segregating when the between-donor standard deviation exceeded 5%. A statistical classification framework was built to diagnose cytomegalovirus status from the catalog of TCR beta chain sequences. In a later analysis, V and J genes were assigned by comparing TCR nucleotide sequences against IMGT/GENE-DB human TR gene sequences. A later analysis assigned CDR3 sequences and most-parsimonious VDJ recombination scenarios with the TCRdist pipeline. In a later analysis, each TCR beta chain was defined by its CDR3 amino acid sequence together with its V-gene family, and reads lacking a unique V-gene family were excluded. To address suspected cross-contamination and a sequencing artifact, a later analysis removed several hundred highly shared, low-generation-probability nucleotide sequences. A later analysis calculated a clonal expansion index for each public chain from normalized within-repertoire ranks of inferred template counts. In a later analysis, generation probabilities were computed with a VDJ recombination model fitted to out-of-frame rearrangements, and the resulting probabilities were checked against IGoR. In a later analysis, TCR-TCR, TCR-HLA and TCR-CMV co-occurrence was scored with hypergeometric tests, and a repertoire-size bias correction was applied to TCR pairs. To estimate false discovery rates, a later analysis permuted the HLA or CMV assignments 20 times. In a later analysis, co-occurring TCRs were grouped with DBSCAN, and TCRdist sequence similarity was added when clustering was performed within HLA-allele-positive subsets. Repertoires with fewer than 30,000 or more than 120,000 public chains, plus five repertoires with anomalous nucleotide sharing, were excluded from co-occurrence clustering. As stored in TCRdb, this immuneACCESS dataset retains in-frame rearrangements with V and J assigned. A fraction of the clones does not appear; measured against another copy, unresolved V genes explain less than half of the discrepancy, and the remainder lacks a known reason. V and J calls plus clone size are reproduced from that table; the DNA served to infer D and trimming. This sample has about 100,000 clones in its table, and approximately 70% of those were observed once. The leading ten clones occupy roughly 4% of the sample.

The cohort consisted of more than 650 healthy bone marrow donors. Cohort members were all nominally healthy when sampled, although unrecorded immune exposures were likely present. The donor was CMV seronegative and belonged to the group of 352 seronegative cohort members. A peripheral blood sample was collected from each donor, and TCR beta sequencing was performed on peripheral blood mononuclear cells. Genomic DNA was extracted from the blood cell samples with the Qiagen DNeasy Blood Extraction Kit. Beyond this particular receptor, the publication reports: Sequencing depth was assumed to be roughly uniform across donors in the presence/absence analyses, though that assumption may not hold. The classifier was reported to diagnose cytomegalovirus status with high specificity and sensitivity in both the original and validation cohorts. According to a later analysis, most CMV-associated TCR beta chains appeared to be HLA-restricted, and the HLA associations seemed to be driven largely by CMV exposure. A later analysis found that TCR association rates varied across HLA loci, with DRB1 alleles showing the most associated TCRs and HLA-C alleles the fewest. Assigning TCR associations to individual alleles was difficult when HLA alleles, especially DR and DQ, strongly co-occurred. A group of highly shared sequence variants was considered likely to be a technical artifact of the sequencing pipeline. A further reported finding was that TCR beta sequences accurately predicted the HLA-A and HLA-B alleles for most subjects in the first cohort. The study gave a list of some 150 TCR beta chains associated with cytomegalovirus. It was suggested by the authors that the approach could potentially be generalized to other disease states and immunological phenotypes. In vitro tests confirmed that a few of the cytomegalovirus-associated TCR beta chains recognize cytomegalovirus antigens. Several of the top co-occurrence clusters appeared to be linked to parvovirus B19, influenza, CMV and Epstein-Barr virus, according to a later analysis. A later genetic analysis associated a missense DCLRE1C variant with V-gene and J-gene trimming of TCR beta chains, and an independent cohort replicated the association. Compared with equally common non-associated chains, HLA-associated TCR beta chains in a later analysis were more clonally expanded and had lower generation probabilities. In an earlier analysis of more than 450 of the donors, most TCR beta V segments were observed in productive rearrangements about 87% or about 30% of the time, broadly matching IMGT annotations. In this cohort, only TCR beta chains were sequenced, and detectable features were limited by the absence of alpha or paired-chain data. For the cohort, immune exposure information was limited to CMV serostatus. According to a later genetic analysis, donors in an Asian-associated ancestry cluster had fewer N-insertions in productive TCRs than the roughly 660-donor mean. Because counts were too low, about 18 rarely observed V segments, including chromosome 9 orphons, were excluded from the earlier analysis of roughly 580 of the donors. At a false discovery rate of 0.05, a later analysis linked around 15,000 TCR beta sequences to specific HLA alleles. Because some donors lacked HLA typing at each locus, the association tests relied only on the typed subset. Most TCR sequences were seen in very few donors, while some public TCRs were found in many individuals. Linkage disequilibrium might explain the correlated functional status among segregating V segments, but an unknown experimental factor could not be ruled out. Some IMGT-functional V segments, including TRBV6-2 and TRBV6-3, could not be told apart with the 87-base-pair reads, so those segments were excluded.

V loses 10 bases, J loses 6 bases, and the germline ends lie 13 bases apart. The CDR3 sequence holds 13 residues, the cysteine and phenylalanine included. Solely the CDR3 DNA is kept, with 39 bases framed from the first base. CDR1 LNHDA and CDR2 SQIVND were looked up in the germline V gene (reference sequence). The sample taken for sequencing was PBMCs. The sequence was collected from a man aged 40-49 years in good health and CMV-seronegative. The chain is encoded by TRBV19 joined to TRBJ1-6; possibly the D gene is TRBD1, per 6 matching bases. The CDR3 reads as follows: CATVDRSNSPLHF. Read as DNA, the sequence is TGTGCCACTGTCGACAGGAGTAATTCACCCCTCCACTTT. Joined to the reference TRBV19 and TRBJ1-6 proteins, this CDR3 gives the full variable domain: DGGITQSPKYLFRKEGQNVTLSCEQNLNHDAMYWYRQDPGQGLRLIYYSQIVNDFQKGDIAEGYSVSREKKESFPLTVTSAQKNPTAFYLCATVDRSNSPLHFGNGTRLTVT.